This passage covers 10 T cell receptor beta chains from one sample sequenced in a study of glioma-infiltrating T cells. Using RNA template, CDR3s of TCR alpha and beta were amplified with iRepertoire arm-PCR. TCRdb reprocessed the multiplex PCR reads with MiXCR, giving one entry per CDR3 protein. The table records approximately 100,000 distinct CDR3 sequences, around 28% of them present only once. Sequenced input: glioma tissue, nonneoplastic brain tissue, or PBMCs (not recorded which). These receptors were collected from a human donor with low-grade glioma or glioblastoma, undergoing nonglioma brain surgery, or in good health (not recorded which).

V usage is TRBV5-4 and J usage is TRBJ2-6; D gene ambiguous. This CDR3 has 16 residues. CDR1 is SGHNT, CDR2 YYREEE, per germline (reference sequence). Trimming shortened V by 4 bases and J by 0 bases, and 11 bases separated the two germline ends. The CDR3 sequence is CASSLDAFSGANVLTF. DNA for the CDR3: TGTGCCAGCAGCCTGGACGCCTTCTCTGGGGCCAACGTCCTGACTTTC.

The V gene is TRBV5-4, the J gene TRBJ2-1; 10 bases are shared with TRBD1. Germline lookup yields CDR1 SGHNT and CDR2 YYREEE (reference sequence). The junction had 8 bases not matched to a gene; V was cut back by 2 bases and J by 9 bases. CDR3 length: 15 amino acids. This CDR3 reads CASSFSGTGVGEQFF. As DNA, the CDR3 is TGTGCCAGCAGCTTCTCCGGGACAGGGGTGGGTGAGCAGTTCTTC.

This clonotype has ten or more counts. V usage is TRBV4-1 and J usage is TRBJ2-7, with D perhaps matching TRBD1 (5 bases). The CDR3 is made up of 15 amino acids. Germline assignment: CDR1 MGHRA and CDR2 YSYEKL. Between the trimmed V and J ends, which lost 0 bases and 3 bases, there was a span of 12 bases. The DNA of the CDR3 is TGCGCCAGCAGCCAAGAATTAGGGGAACGCTACGAGCAGTACTTC. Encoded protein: CASSQELGERYEQYF.

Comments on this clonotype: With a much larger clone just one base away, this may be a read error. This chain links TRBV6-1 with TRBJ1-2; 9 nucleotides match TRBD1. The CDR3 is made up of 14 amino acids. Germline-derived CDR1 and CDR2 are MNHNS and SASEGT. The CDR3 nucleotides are TGTGCCAGCAGACCGGACAGGGGAGGATATGTCTACACCTTC. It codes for CASRPDRGGYVYTF.

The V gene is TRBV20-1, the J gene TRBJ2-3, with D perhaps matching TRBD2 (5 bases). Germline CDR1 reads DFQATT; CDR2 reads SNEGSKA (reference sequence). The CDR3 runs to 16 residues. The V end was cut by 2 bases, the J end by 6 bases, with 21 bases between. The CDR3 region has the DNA TGCAGTGCTAGACCTGGGAGAGACCTTACCGCGGATACGCAGTATTTT. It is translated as CSARPGRDLTADTQYF.

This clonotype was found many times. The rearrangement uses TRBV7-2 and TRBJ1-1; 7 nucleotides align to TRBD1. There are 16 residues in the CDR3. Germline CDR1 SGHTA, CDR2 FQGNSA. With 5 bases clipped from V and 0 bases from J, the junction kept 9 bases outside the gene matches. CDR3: CASSPGDSPMNTEAFF. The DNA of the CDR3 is TGTGCCAGCAGCCCGGGGGACAGCCCTATGAACACTGAAGCTTTCTTT.

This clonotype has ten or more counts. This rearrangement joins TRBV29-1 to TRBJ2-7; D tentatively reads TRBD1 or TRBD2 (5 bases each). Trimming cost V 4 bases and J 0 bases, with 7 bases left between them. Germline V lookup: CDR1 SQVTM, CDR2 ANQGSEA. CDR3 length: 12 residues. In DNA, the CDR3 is TGCAGCGTTGTGGGGGACTCCTACGAGCAGTACTTC. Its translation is CSVVGDSYEQYF.

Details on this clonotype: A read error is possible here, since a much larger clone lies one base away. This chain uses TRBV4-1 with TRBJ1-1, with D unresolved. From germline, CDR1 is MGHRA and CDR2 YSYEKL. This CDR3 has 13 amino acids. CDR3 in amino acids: CAGSREVDTEAFF. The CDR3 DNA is TGCGCCGGCAGCCGAGAAGTCGACACTGAAGCTTTCTTT.

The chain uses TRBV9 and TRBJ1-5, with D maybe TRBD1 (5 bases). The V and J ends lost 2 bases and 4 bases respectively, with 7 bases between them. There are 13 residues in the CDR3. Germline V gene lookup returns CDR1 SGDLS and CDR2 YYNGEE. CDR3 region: CASSVGTNQPQHF. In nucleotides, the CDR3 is TGTGCCAGCAGCGTCGGGACTAATCAGCCCCAGCATTTT. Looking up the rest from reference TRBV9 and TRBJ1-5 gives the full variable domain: DSGVTQTPKHLITATGQRVTLRCSPRSGDLSVYWYQQSLDQGLQFLIQYYNGEERAKGNILERFSAQQFPDLHSELNLSSLELGDSALYFCASSVGTNQPQHFGDGTRLSIL.

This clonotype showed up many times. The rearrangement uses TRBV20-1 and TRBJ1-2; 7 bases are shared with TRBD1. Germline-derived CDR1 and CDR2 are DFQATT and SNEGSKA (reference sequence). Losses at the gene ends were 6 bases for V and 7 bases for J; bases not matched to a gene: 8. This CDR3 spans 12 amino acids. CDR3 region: CSAPTTGVGYTF. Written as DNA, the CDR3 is TGCAGTGCGCCCACAACAGGGGTTGGCTACACCTTC.